This T cell receptor (beta chain) was sequenced in a study of blood T cell repertoires in COVID-19 (dated by TCRdb to 2019 to 2021). Background for the entire study: Samples covering the acute and convalescent phases of COVID-19 were provided by collaborators in the United States, Italy and Spain. Samples came from the ongoing ImmuneRACE study (first 160 participants) plus 1,254 subjects from 6 global collaborators. The material from the prospective study consisted of cDNA or gDNA derived from T cells, B-cell-depleted T cells, or PBMCs. Subjects who had been exposed to COVID-19, were actively infected with it, or had recovered from it provided the deeply sampled blood TCRbeta repertoires that made up the dataset. Where available, HLA class I and class II types were taken from metadata supplied by the sample provider and were not determined by assay-based typing. The repertoires were released in a freely available public database intended as a resource for research on the immune response to SARS-CoV-2. Sample metadata almost always included a de-identified subject ID, COVID-19 status, age in years and sex. Overall results and qualifications from the work: The amount of clinical and demographic metadata varied by source and participant and was provided uncurated.

This clone turned up a few times. Its antigen target is currently unknown. Nothing much larger sits one base from this clone, and base qualities are not available. TCRbeta CDR3 regions were amplified from genomic DNA using the immunoSEQ Assay, a bias-controlled multiplex PCR. As for the authors' bioinformatics: Nucleated cell counts per sample were estimated from amplification of reference gene primers within the assay. To quantify the absolute abundance of each unique TCRbeta CDR3 rearrangement, sequence reads were collapsed and filtered. For each sample, productive Simpson clonality was calculated as the square root of Simpson's diversity index across productive rearrangements. In its TCRdb copy, this immuneACCESS table keeps in-frame sequences only and misses some clones. Where compared with another copy, unresolved V genes explain less than half of these, and the others have no known cause. For V, J and clone size, that table is used; D and trimming come from the DNA. This sample comprises roughly 250,000 clones, 82% of them detected only once. The biggest ten clones account for over 10% of the sample.

The CDR3 runs 11 amino acids, cysteine and phenylalanine included. CDR3 DNA is the only sequence kept; it has 33 bases, read in frame from the first base. From a lookup of the germline V gene, CDR1 and CDR2 are SNHLY and FYNNEI. The trim is 7 bases for V and 1 base for J, with a gap of 4 bases between the germline ends. Collaborating institutions collected whole blood in K2EDTA tubes following their own protocols. For TCRbeta analysis, collaborators shipped samples as frozen whole blood, isolated PBMCs, or DNA extracted from either of those sample types. Sequencing was performed on peripheral blood. This receptor was obtained from a woman aged 60-75 years with active or convalescent COVID-19. This receptor chain uses TRBV2 and TRBJ1-1; the D segment cannot be called with confidence. CDR3 sequence: CASKQNTEAFF. The DNA reads as follows: TGTGCCAGCAAGCAGAACACTGAAGCTTTCTTT.